The sequence of this TCR beta chain was determined in a study of T cell repertoires in cytomegalovirus infection. As for the study in general: Public signatures in TCR beta pointed to CMV infection and matching HLA type.

This clonotype was observed a few times. Its antigen is as yet unknown. One entry per CDR3 protein, called by TCRdb with MiXCR from the reads. The table has fewer than 550,000 distinct CDR3 sequences, 15% to 20% seen once. Trimming shortened V by 2 bases and J by 1 base, and 6 bases separated the two germline ends. The CDR3 length is 13 residues. CDR1 MGHRA and CDR2 YSYEKL come from the germline V gene. Points from the study as a whole: HLA-C-restricted CMV clonotypes gave the most frequent clonotype in two of eight donors. The cumulative frequency of public TCR beta families distinguished individuals who carried CMV together with the relevant HLA.

V is TRBV4-1 and J is TRBJ2-7; D is unresolved. This clonotype was obtained from a human donor in good health (CMV status not recorded). Some clones in this sample may be carry-over from other donors' samples. The sample comprised CD8+ T cells from PBMCs. CDR3 residues: CASSQMVSYEQYF. The CDR3 region has the DNA TGCGCCAGCAGCCAAATGGTATCCTACGAGCAGTACTTC.